The sequence of this TCR beta chain was determined in a study of shared clonotypes between healthy human individuals. Background on the study: Every donor yielded three CD4 naive, three CD4 memory, two CD8 naive and one CD8 memory plate. Study-wide findings and caveats: Few donors limited the genetic and exposure-history diversity represented.

Deep-level settings were used for running the assay. Some clones are missing from TCRdb's copy, which holds only in-frame ones; the method was immunoSEQ multiplex PCR. This table holds 2.3 million or so clones, approximately 95% found once. The germline CDR1 and CDR2 sequences are SGHNT and YYREEE (reference sequence). Trimming shortened V by 0 bases and J by 5 bases, and 11 bases separated the two germline ends. The CDR3 is made up of 14 amino acids. The donor population consisted of healthy HIV-negative adults with no recent acute infections or vaccinations. Comments on this clone: The antigen is undetermined.

This sequence was found in a man younger than 35 in good health. Some clones in this sample may be carry-over from other donors' samples. The rearrangement links TRBV5-4 to TRBJ2-5; no clear D gene. Sequencing input: naive CD4+ T cells from PBMCs. Subset here: CD45RA+ positively selected. The CDR3 DNA reads as TGTGCCAGCAGCTTGGATGTCTTTATGGAGACCCAGTACTTC. It encodes CASSLDVFMETQYF.